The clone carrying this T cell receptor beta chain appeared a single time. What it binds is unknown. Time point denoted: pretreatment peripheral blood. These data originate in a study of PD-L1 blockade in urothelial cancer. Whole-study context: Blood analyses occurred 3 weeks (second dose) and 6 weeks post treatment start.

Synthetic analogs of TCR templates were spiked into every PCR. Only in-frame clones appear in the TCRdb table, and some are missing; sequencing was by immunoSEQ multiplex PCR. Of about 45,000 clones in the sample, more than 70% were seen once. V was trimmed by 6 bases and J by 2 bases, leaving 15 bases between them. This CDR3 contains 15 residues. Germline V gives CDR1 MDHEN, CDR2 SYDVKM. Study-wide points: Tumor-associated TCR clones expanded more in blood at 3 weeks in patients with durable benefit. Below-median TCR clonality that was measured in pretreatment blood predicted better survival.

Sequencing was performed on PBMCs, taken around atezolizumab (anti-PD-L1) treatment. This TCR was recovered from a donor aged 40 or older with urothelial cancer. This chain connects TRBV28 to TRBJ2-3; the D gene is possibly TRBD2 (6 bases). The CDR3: CASRTTSSDTDTQYF. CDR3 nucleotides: TGTGCCAGCAGAACGACTAGTAGCGACACAGATACGCAGTATTTT.